A selection of T cell receptor beta chains follows, all from one sample in a study of PD-1 blockade in classical Hodgkin lymphoma. TCRdb keeps only in-frame clones here, not all; method: immunoSEQ multiplex PCR. The sample yields around 19,000 clones, about nine tenths seen once. Here the sequenced sample was peripheral blood mononuclear cells (PBMCs), taken before the second cycle of nivolumab. All receptors come from a human donor with classical Hodgkin lymphoma. CDR3s leave out the opening cysteine and the closing phenylalanine or tryptophan. Fields, in order: V gene, CDR3 length, J gene, CDR3 protein.

TRBV29-1	9	TRBJ1-1	SVGGPDEAF
TRBV5-1	13	TRBJ2-3	ASSLGGASTDTQY
TRBV7-9	12	TRBJ1-4	ASSLDSSNEKLF
TRBV9	12	TRBJ2-7	ASSPGTTGYEQY
TRBV29-1	12	TRBJ1-2	SGETATGDYGYT
TRBV5-1	13	TRBJ2-1	ASSPSTISYNEQF
TRBV2	14	TRBJ2-7	ASKTPWETATYEQY
TRBV6-6	12	TRBJ1-1	ASSYEALNTEAF
TRBV7-9	12	TRBJ1-1	ASSLTGGNTEAF
TRBV7-9	11	TRBJ2-5	ASSYSGGETQY
TRBV5-6	13	TRBJ2-7	ASSLERRILYEQY
TRBV7-9	12	TRBJ2-7	ASSLDIEAAEQY
TRBV6-6	14	TRBJ1-4	ASSYRNGPLNEKLF
TRBV5-1	12	TRBJ1-2	ASSLVQGIYGYT
TRBV6-4	12	TRBJ2-7	ASIRSVYSYEQY
TRBV5-1	12	TRBJ2-2	ASSLDGNTGELF
TRBV5-1	14	TRBJ2-5	ASSSLPAGGRETQY
TRBV6-5	10	TRBJ2-1	ASSGTYNEQF
TRBV11-2	15	TRBJ1-4	ASSFGKAGHINEKLF
TRBV20-1	9	TRBJ1-2	SARDLFRGN
TRBV7-8	12	TRBJ2-3	ASSLVTFTDTQY
TRBV12-5	14	TRBJ2-1	ASGLVLRLADNEQF
TRBV6-5	11	TRBJ2-3	ASTEGGTDTQY
TRBV6-5	9	TRBJ2-7	ASSGSYEQY
TRBV5-4	14	TRBJ2-5	ASSFPSGETQETQY
TRBV5-1	13	TRBJ1-4	ASSLAGTTNEKLF
TRBV7-9	9	TRBJ2-1	ASSFTYEQF
TRBV5-4	10	TRBJ2-7	ASSLKGNEQY
TRBV5-5	13	TRBJ2-5	ASSLDGNGIGTQY
TRBV30	12	TRBJ1-5	AWSSWGSNQPQH
TRBV7-9	14	TRBJ2-7	ASSLGLAGGLSEQY
TRBV6-5	13	TRBJ2-7	ASSYGGAGSYEQY
TRBV5-1	12	TRBJ2-3	ASSLEQGTDTQY
TRBV7-3	12	TRBJ1-1	ASSLTGSNTEAF
TRBV6-5	11	TRBJ1-2	ASSYPGTNGYT
TRBV6-5	13	TRBJ2-7	ASSYLLGYSYEQY
TRBV7-8	14	TRBJ2-7	ASSLAGQGFFYEQY
TRBV6-6	12	TRBJ2-5	ASSYSNSQETQY
TRBV5-1	13	TRBJ1-3	ASSLDRGAGNTIY
TRBV7-2	12	TRBJ2-7	ASSEDRLFYEQY